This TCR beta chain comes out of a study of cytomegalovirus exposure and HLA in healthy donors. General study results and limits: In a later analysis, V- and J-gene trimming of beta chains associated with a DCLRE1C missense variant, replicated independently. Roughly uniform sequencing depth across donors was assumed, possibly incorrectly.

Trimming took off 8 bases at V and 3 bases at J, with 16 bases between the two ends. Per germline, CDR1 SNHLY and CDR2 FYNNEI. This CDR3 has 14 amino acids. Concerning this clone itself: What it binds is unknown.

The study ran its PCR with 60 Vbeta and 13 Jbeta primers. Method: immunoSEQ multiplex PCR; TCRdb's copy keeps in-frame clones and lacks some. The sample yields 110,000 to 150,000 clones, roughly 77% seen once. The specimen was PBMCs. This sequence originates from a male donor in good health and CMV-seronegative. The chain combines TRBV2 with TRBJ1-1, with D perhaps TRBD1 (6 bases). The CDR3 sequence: CASPPQGWHTEAFF. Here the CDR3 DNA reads TGTGCCAGCCCCCCCCAGGGGTGGCACACTGAAGCTTTCTTT.